The sequence of this TCR beta chain was determined in a study of neurological immune-mediated disorders. Each CDR3 protein gets one entry after TCRdb re-called the 5' RACE reads with MiXCR. The sample has roughly 88,000 distinct CDR3 sequences, roughly 3.5% seen once; the top ten hold 2.5% to 3%. Stored at -80 C, 2 million PBMCs were the source of the unsorted libraries. This clonotype showed up many times. Trimming shortened V by 0 bases and J by 0 bases, and 11 bases separated the two germline ends. CDR3 length: 16 residues. From germline, CDR1 is MNHEY and CDR2 SVGEGT. This clonotype was obtained from a woman aged 45-59 years with multiple sclerosis. The material sequenced was PBMCs. The rearrangement links TRBV6-2 or TRBV6-3 to TRBJ1-1; D is ambiguous. The CDR3 DNA is TGTGCCAGCAGTTACTCGGGAGGACGTATGAACACTGAAGCTTTCTTT. This gives the protein CASSYSGGRMNTEAFF.